A selection of T cell receptor beta chains follows, all from one sample in a study of shared clonotypes between healthy human individuals. Profiling relied on immunoSEQ multiplex PCR, and the TCRdb table lists in-frame clones only, not all of them. The sample records some 2,000,000 clones, 85% to 95% being singletons. Sequencing used naive CD4+ T cells sorted from blood. The receptors were sampled from a man younger than 35 in good health. Each CDR3 is given with its conserved first and last residue. Fields, in order: V gene, clone size, D gene, J gene, CDR3 protein, CDR3 DNA. The D gene is left open where the match is weak. A clone size is listed for some rows: how often the clone was seen (once, few, many), or a class if it is expanded.

TRBV2	NA	TRBD2	TRBJ2-2	CASRAGANTGELFF	TGTGCCAGCAGGGCGGGGGCGAACACCGGGGAGCTGTTTTTT
TRBV9	NA	NA	TRBJ1-6	CASSVAGSNSPLHF	TGTGCCAGCAGCGTAGCGGGGAGCAATTCACCCCTCCACTTT
TRBV30	NA	NA	TRBJ2-7	CAWSVGRVHF	TGTGCCTGGAGTGTTGGGCGAGTACACTTC
TRBV7-2	NA	TRBD2	TRBJ2-1	CASSLGASGNEQFF	TGTGCCAGCAGCTTAGGGGCTAGCGGCAATGAGCAGTTCTTC
TRBV19	once	NA	TRBJ2-5	CASRKTGQETQYF	TGTGCCAGTAGAAAAACAGGTCAAGAGACCCAGTACTTC
TRBV6-6	NA	NA	TRBJ2-7	CASSPSIGTYEQYF	TGTGCCAGCAGTCCCTCAATTGGGACATACGAGCAGTACTTC
TRBV18	NA	NA	TRBJ2-1	CASSSGTGSNEQFF	TGTGCCAGCTCATCAGGGACGGGGAGCAATGAGCAGTTCTTC
TRBV25-1	NA	NA	TRBJ1-1	CASSQTQAGYMNTEAFF	TGTGCCAGCAGCCAAACCCAGGCAGGGTACATGAACACTGAAGCTTTCTTT
TRBV18	NA	TRBD1	TRBJ1-3	CASSSGQGGNTIYF	TGTGCCAGCTCATCGGGACAGGGGGGAAACACCATATATTTT
TRBV9	once	NA	TRBJ2-5	CASSVALGEQETQYF	TGTGCCAGCAGCGTAGCTCTCGGGGAACAAGAGACCCAGTACTTC
TRBV4-1	NA	NA	TRBJ2-1	CASSLWSGPYNEQFF	TGCGCCAGCAGCCTTTGGTCGGGACCCTACAATGAGCAGTTCTTC
TRBV5-4	NA	NA	TRBJ2-3	CASSPPSGGTDTQYF	TGTGCCAGCAGCCCACCCTCAGGGGGCACAGATACGCAGTATTTT
TRBV6-5	once	NA	TRBJ1-4	CASSYEGANEKLFF	TGTGCCAGCAGTTACGAGGGCGCTAATGAAAAACTGTTTTTT
TRBV9	NA	TRBD2	TRBJ2-1	CASSVVTSGGKQFF	TGTGCCAGCAGCGTAGTAACTAGCGGGGGGAAGCAGTTCTTC
TRBV5-1	NA	TRBD2	TRBJ2-7	CASGREFTYEQYF	TGCGCCAGCGGGCGGGAGTTCACCTACGAGCAGTACTTC
TRBV18	NA	NA	TRBJ1-2	CASSSGPNYGYTF	TGTGCCAGCTCATCGGGACCCAACTATGGCTACACCTTC
TRBV2	NA	TRBD1	TRBJ1-2	CASRFRQGPGYTF	TGTGCCAGCAGATTTAGACAGGGCCCGGGCTACACCTTC
TRBV9	NA	TRBD2	TRBJ2-1	CASFWAARLAGDKNEQFF	TGTGCCAGCTTTTGGGCAGCCCGACTAGCGGGAGATAAGAATGAGCAGTTCTTC
TRBV5-1	NA	TRBD1	TRBJ2-7	CASSVLPGQGVPYEQYF	TGCGCCAGCAGCGTACTACCGGGACAGGGAGTACCCTACGAGCAGTACTTC
TRBV5-4	NA	NA	TRBJ1-1	CAGRSGLMNTEAFF	TGTGCCGGCAGGTCAGGCCTCATGAACACTGAAGCTTTCTTT
TRBV19	NA	TRBD1	TRBJ1-1	CASNTRRTGFTEAFF	TGTGCCAGTAACACGAGACGGACAGGGTTCACTGAAGCTTTCTTT
TRBV5-6	NA	NA	TRBJ2-7	CASSLESVSEQYF	TGTGCCAGCAGCTTGGAGTCCGTTTCGGAGCAGTACTTC
TRBV7-2	NA	NA	TRBJ2-3	CASSYSGTLDFTQYF	TGTGCCAGCAGCTATTCCGGGACGCTCGATTTTACGCAGTATTTT
TRBV6-6	NA	TRBD1	TRBJ1-3	CASSQGQGVGNTIYF	TGTGCCAGCAGTCAGGGACAGGGGGTCGGAAACACCATATATTTT
TRBV5-1	NA	TRBD2	TRBJ2-5	CASSSSSGRAEETQYF	TGCGCCAGCAGCTCCTCCAGCGGGAGGGCCGAGGAGACCCAGTACTTC
TRBV6-5	few	TRBD1	TRBJ1-2	CASRGTVNGYTF	TGTGCCAGCAGGGGGACAGTGAATGGCTACACCTTC
TRBV15	NA	NA	TRBJ2-2	CATSRDAGTKAGELFF	TGTGCCACCAGCAGAGACGCCGGGACCAAGGCCGGGGAGCTGTTTTTT
TRBV19	NA	TRBD1	TRBJ1-3	CASSTLDRGGNTIYF	TGTGCCAGTAGTACCCTCGACAGGGGTGGAAACACCATATATTTT
TRBV5-6	NA	NA	TRBJ1-1	CASSFRQVDLGGTEAFF	TGTGCCAGCAGCTTTCGACAGGTGGACTTAGGGGGCACTGAAGCTTTCTTT
TRBV30	once	TRBD1	TRBJ1-3	CAWSPGTGQNTIYF	TGTGCCTGGAGTCCCGGGACAGGGCAAAACACCATATATTTT
TRBV5-4	NA	TRBD1	TRBJ2-7	CASSFTLGRGLYEQYF	TGTGCCAGCAGCTTTACCTTGGGCAGGGGGCTTTACGAGCAGTACTTC
TRBV27	NA	NA	TRBJ1-2	CASSLVGRQGGSNYGYTF	TGTGCCAGCAGTTTAGTAGGCAGGCAGGGCGGATCTAACTATGGCTACACCTTC
TRBV7-2	NA	NA	TRBJ2-1	CASSLATGRRDNEQFF	TGTGCCAGCAGCTTAGCGACGGGCAGGAGGGACAATGAGCAGTTCTTC
TRBV7-2	NA	TRBD2	TRBJ2-1	CASSFGTTVGNEQFF	TGTGCCAGCAGCTTCGGGACTACCGTCGGGAATGAGCAGTTCTTC
TRBV5-1	NA	TRBD1	TRBJ2-3	CASSTLQGAGTDTQYF	TGCGCCAGCAGCACCCTACAGGGGGCTGGCACAGATACGCAGTATTTT
TRBV5-1	NA	NA	TRBJ1-6	CASSLGAGPNSPLHF	TGCGCCAGCAGCTTGGGGGCCGGACCTAATTCACCCCTCCACTTT
TRBV7-9	NA	NA	TRBJ1-1	CASSLRQSEAFF	TGTGCCAGCAGCTTAAGACAGTCTGAAGCTTTCTTT
TRBV30	NA	NA	TRBJ2-7	CAWRSKGWGEQYF	TGTGCCTGGAGGTCGAAGGGTTGGGGCGAGCAGTACTTC
TRBV29-1	NA	TRBD1	TRBJ1-1	CSVGQGRRGTEAFF	TGCAGCGTCGGACAGGGGCGTCGGGGCACTGAAGCTTTCTTT
TRBV7-2	NA	NA	TRBJ2-2	CASSFTGTRGAGELFF	TGTGCCAGCAGCTTTACAGGGACAAGGGGAGCCGGGGAGCTGTTTTTT
TRBV6-1	NA	NA	TRBJ1-6	CASSERVSYNSPLHF	TGTGCCAGCAGTGAACGGGTATCCTATAATTCACCCCTCCACTTT
TRBV10-1	NA	NA	TRBJ2-1	CASSDGGLTNNEQFF	TGCGCCAGCAGTGATGGGGGTCTGACAAACAATGAGCAGTTCTTC